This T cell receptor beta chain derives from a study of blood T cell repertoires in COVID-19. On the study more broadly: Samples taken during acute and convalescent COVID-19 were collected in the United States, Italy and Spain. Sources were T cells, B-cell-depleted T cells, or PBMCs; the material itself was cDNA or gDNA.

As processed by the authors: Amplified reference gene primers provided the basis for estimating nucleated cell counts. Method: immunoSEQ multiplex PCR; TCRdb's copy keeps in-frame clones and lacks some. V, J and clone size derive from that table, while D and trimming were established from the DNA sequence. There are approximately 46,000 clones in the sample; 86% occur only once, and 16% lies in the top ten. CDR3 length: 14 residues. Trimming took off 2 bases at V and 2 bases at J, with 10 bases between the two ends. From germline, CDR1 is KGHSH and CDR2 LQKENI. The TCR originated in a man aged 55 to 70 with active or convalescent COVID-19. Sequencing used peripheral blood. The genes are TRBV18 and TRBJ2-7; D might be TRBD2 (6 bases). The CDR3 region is CASSPGTETYEQYF. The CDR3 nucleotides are TGTGCCAGCTCACCAGGGACTGAGACCTACGAGCAGTACTTC.